There are a few counts of the clone carrying this TCR beta chain. Antigen: not known. CDR3 length: 16 amino acids. Germline V CDR1 and CDR2: LGHNA, YNFKEQ. The ends were cut back, 4 bases at V and 6 bases at J, with 21 bases in the middle. These data come from a study of CD8+CD57+ T cells in acquired aplastic anemia. General observations from the study: Patients showed no significant difference from controls in CD8+ Simpson's diversity.

Profiling of TCR beta VDJ combinations and CDR3 sequences used genomic DNA as template. TCRdb analysed the reads with MiXCR anew, one entry per CDR3 protein. The sample carries some 240,000 distinct CDR3 sequences, 30% to 40% recorded once. Sample: sorted CD4+, CD8+, or CD8+CD57+ T cells (not recorded which) from PBMCs. The gene calls are TRBV4-2 and TRBJ1-2; D not certain. The source of this sequence is a human donor in good health, serving as a control. The CDR3 nucleotides are TGTGCCAGCAGCCCCCAAGGGCCGGGCCTCCGGGATGGCTACACCTTC. This sequence encodes CASSPQGPGLRDGYTF.